This is a list of T cell receptor beta chains from one sample in a study of OX40 agonist ivuxolimab in advanced cancers. Assay: immunoSEQ multiplex PCR; the TCRdb copy retains only in-frame clones and omits some. The sample carries about 86,000 clones, about 91% recorded once. Sample: CD4+ or CD8+ T cells sorted from blood, taken in a trial of the OX40 agonist ivuxolimab. The receptors were gathered from an adult with an advanced solid tumor such as melanoma, head and neck, liver or kidney cancer. The conserved cysteine and the conserved F or W are not part of the CDR3 here. The D gene is left open where the match is weak.

D gene	V gene	J gene	CDR3 protein
.	TRBV5-1	TRBJ1-4	ASSLSRANEKLF
.	TRBV15	TRBJ2-5	ATSRDREYGETQY
.	TRBV5-1	TRBJ1-6	ASSLAGTSYNSPLH
.	TRBV6-1	TRBJ1-2	ASSDSPVGYT
.	TRBV20-1	TRBJ2-7	SAEGQYEQY
TRBD2	TRBV14	TRBJ2-5	ASSQATSGVETQY
.	TRBV7-2	TRBJ1-1	ASSLGGQLGNPEAF
TRBD1	TRBV28	TRBJ1-2	ASSPRTGGEANYGYT
.	TRBV6-1	TRBJ1-5	ASSDIFGSNQPQH
.	TRBV18	TRBJ1-5	ASSPEINREAQPQH
TRBD1	TRBV5-1	TRBJ1-1	ASSVGTGDTAF
.	TRBV7-2	TRBJ1-1	ASSSKKGTEAF
.	TRBV5-1	TRBJ1-1	ASSLVGEWAEAF
.	TRBV5-1	TRBJ2-5	ASTTGYRVVETQY
.	TRBV9	TRBJ2-1	ASSHDSSLAYEQF
.	TRBV27	TRBJ2-7	ASSVSANSYEQY
TRBD1	TRBV7-8	TRBJ2-7	ASSHPGQQTYEQY
.	TRBV6-1	TRBJ2-3	ASRKRDTQY
TRBD1	TRBV5-8	TRBJ1-1	ASRPRGKSTEAF
.	TRBV11-2	TRBJ2-2	ASSLQGNTGELF
.	TRBV21-1	TRBJ2-1	ASSSAARGRGNEQF
TRBD1	TRBV5-1	TRBJ1-5	ASSLEGASNQPQH
.	TRBV7-3	TRBJ2-5	ASSLNFQETQY
.	TRBV5-1	TRBJ2-5	ASSLGSQETQY
.	TRBV9	TRBJ2-2	ASREQQGTGELF
.	TRBV10-3	TRBJ1-2	AISTAYGNYGYT
.	TRBV6-1	TRBJ1-2	ASLDRSWSYGYT
TRBD2	TRBV4-1	TRBJ2-3	ASSQAGAGQRRTQY
.	TRBV7-9	TRBJ1-4	ASSLGISSNEKLF
.	TRBV5-6	TRBJ1-4	ASSFRLNEKLF
.	TRBV5-6	TRBJ1-2	ASSLPQGGNYGYT
.	TRBV18	TRBJ1-1	ASSPGLNTEAF
.	TRBV13	TRBJ2-3	ASSLVMTSGDTQY
TRBD1	TRBV28	TRBJ2-7	ASSWIRGQGYEQY
.	TRBV5-1	TRBJ2-5	ASSLGRGQETQY
.	TRBV25-1	TRBJ1-4	ASSWGGEGGRYVF
.	TRBV7-9	TRBJ1-5	ASSLGGDRDQPQH
.	TRBV4-2	TRBJ2-7	ASSQEPQGYEQY
.	TRBV5-4	TRBJ1-1	ASSIGRINTEAF
.	TRBV19	TRBJ2-5	ASSYGGQETQY
.	TRBV9	TRBJ2-1	ASSVGVRGTSTYNEQF
TRBD2	TRBV2	TRBJ2-2	ASRLTLARSGTGELF
.	TRBV2	TRBJ2-4	ASSEAGRLAGKNIQY
TRBD1	TRBV6-1	TRBJ1-5	ASSERAGGGNQPQH
TRBD1	TRBV7-3	TRBJ2-2	ASSKQGGVVF
TRBD1	TRBV2	TRBJ1-4	ASSRQGEKLF
.	TRBV14	TRBJ2-3	ASSRQLASTDTQY
.	TRBV21-1	TRBJ2-1	ASSEAESDYNEQF
.	TRBV28	TRBJ2-6	ASTIGGVGANVLT
TRBD2	TRBV5-1	TRBJ2-5	ASSLAGLAAQETQY
.	TRBV9	TRBJ1-1	ASSVTDNTEAF
.	TRBV7-2	TRBJ2-5	ASSLREGETQY